This is a list of T cell receptor beta chains from one sample in a study of T cell responses to AZD1222 COVID-19 vaccine. Generated by immunoSEQ multiplex PCR, the TCRdb table keeps only in-frame clones and is missing some. The data contain fewer than 200,000 clones, 85% to 95% of them singletons. Sequencing used peripheral blood, obtained on day 0 of AZD1222 vaccination. Receptor source: an adult in good health. The conserved cysteine and the conserved F or W are not part of the CDR3 here.

TRBV5-6 11 ASSFGTGVEQY
TRBV6-6 11 ASSQDRNTEAF
TRBV5-4 9 ASSLRSEAF
TRBV19 15 ASSIGFLTVSGNTIY
TRBV5-8 12 ASSPRQHYNEQF
TRBV7-9 12 ASSPGVTGNTIY
TRBV12-3/TRBV12-4 11 ASSLTHGTEAF
TRBV28 12 ASSLAGGKNEQF
TRBV5-6 10 ASRLAGGRKY
TRBV7-2 11 ASSSQGYTEAF
TRBV19 15 ASSMPGLAVTKNIQY
TRBV28 13 ASSFLSGGQNEQF
TRBV27 11 ASSFGSLDGYT
TRBV19 13 ASNPRGFRDEKLF
TRBV24-1 17 ATSDRPGLAGGSLNEQF
TRBV6-5 9 ASSSGGKLF
TRBV7-8 13 ASSLEVQSYNEQF
TRBV19 14 ARHSGTVPLFTSQY
TRBV24-1 12 ATSDDVSGNGQY
TRBV7-6 14 ASSSETESLIDEQF
TRBV7-2 12 ASSLGAVQGEQY
TRBV5-1 12 ASSLGRGVYGYT
TRBV11-2 13 ASSRITTSTDTQY
TRBV28 11 ASRQMMENEQF
TRBV7-2 13 ASSLSRGTNTEAF